This is a list of T cell receptor beta chains from one sample in a study of T cells after posttransplantation cyclophosphamide. The repertoire was sequenced with immunoSEQ multiplex PCR; TCRdb's copy has only in-frame clones and lacks some. The sample includes about 52,000 clones, approximately 94% of them seen just once. The sequenced sample was PBMCs. Receptor source: a woman under 40 in good health and a related stem cell transplant donor. The CDR3 runs from the conserved cysteine through the conserved F or W. The D gene is left open where the match is weak.

cdr3_aa	v_call	d_call	j_call
CASSSRVSGAKSYEQYF	TRBV7-9	TRBD2	TRBJ2-7
CASSQEGQASDEAFF	TRBV4-3	TRBD1	TRBJ1-1
CASSGAERGGFLGDTQYF	TRBV5-5	TRBD2	TRBJ2-3
CASSDHPESSYNEQFF	TRBV6-4	.	TRBJ2-1
CASSPPGLSYEQYF	TRBV18	.	TRBJ2-7
CASSRGQGANEQFF	TRBV4-1	TRBD1	TRBJ2-1
CASSDGTGKEQYF	TRBV21-1	.	TRBJ2-7
CASSPGQAQDTIYF	TRBV5-4	TRBD1	TRBJ1-3
CASSQTFGIRPGGSYEQYF	TRBV4-3	TRBD2	TRBJ2-7
CASSAGPGQGPHEQYF	TRBV7-9	TRBD1	TRBJ2-7
CAWSREQGWGNTIYF	TRBV30	.	TRBJ1-3
CASSQTGIVYNEQFF	TRBV28	TRBD1	TRBJ2-1
CASKTETGSYEQYF	TRBV19	TRBD1	TRBJ2-7
CASSFLRQENYGYTF	TRBV27	.	TRBJ1-2
CASSLGGGRRYEQYF	TRBV7-2	TRBD2	TRBJ2-7
CASRRQGREAQPQHF	TRBV19	TRBD1	TRBJ1-5
CASSLRGQVAGANVLTF	TRBV5-8	TRBD1	TRBJ2-6
CASSQGRYGDYGYTF	TRBV4-2	.	TRBJ1-2
CASYSGVYEQYF	TRBV28	TRBD2	TRBJ2-7
CASSRVSGTSGNIQYF	TRBV5-5	TRBD2	TRBJ2-4
CASSLNRWTADRTPYEQYF	TRBV5-1	.	TRBJ2-7
CASSSLRTDNYGYTF	TRBV5-1	.	TRBJ1-2
CASSQAPSGGVDEQFF	TRBV4-3	TRBD2	TRBJ2-1
CAWSPDRGNGYTF	TRBV30	TRBD1	TRBJ1-2
CASSAPGQVIYEQYF	TRBV6-5	TRBD1	TRBJ2-7
CASSLQGSTSSPLHF	TRBV5-4	.	TRBJ1-6
CASSQGKGIGANVLTF	TRBV11-3	.	TRBJ2-6
CASSPRGSGGPAEEQFF	TRBV7-2	TRBD2	TRBJ2-1
CASSGGGQVSGNTIYF	TRBV7-2	TRBD1	TRBJ1-3
CASSLGLYSGNTIYF	TRBV11-2	.	TRBJ1-3
CASSIDPSFGGENEQYF	TRBV19	.	TRBJ2-7
CASSYLTRQAPRPQHF	TRBV6-6	.	TRBJ1-5
CASSPYLNTEAFF	TRBV27	.	TRBJ1-1
CASSLNSGTLNTEAFF	TRBV28	.	TRBJ1-1
CASSLQRGGLETQYF	TRBV7-2	TRBD2	TRBJ2-5